Each of the 15 T cell receptor beta chains below was sequenced from the same sample in a study of shared clonotypes between healthy human individuals. TCRdb keeps only in-frame clones here, not all; method: immunoSEQ multiplex PCR. The table lists around 1 million clones, more than 75% of them singletons, with around 1.5% in the top ten. Sequences were obtained from memory CD4+ T cells sorted from blood. Subset given: CD45RA-negative fraction. These receptors were taken from a man between 18 and 35 years old in good health.

The chain couples TRBV5-1 to TRBJ2-7, with D tentatively TRBD1 (6 bases). CDR1 SGHRS and CDR2 YFSETQ come from the germline V gene. CDR3 length: 14 residues. Trimming removed 4 bases from V and 6 bases from J, with 17 bases in between. CDR3 protein: CASSRDMGPSEQYF. In nucleotides, the CDR3 is TGCGCCAGCAGCCGGGACATGGGACCGTCCGAGCAGTACTTC.

The chain combines TRBV28 with TRBJ2-7; 7 bases are a match to TRBD1. Losses at the gene ends were 3 bases for V and 6 bases for J; bases not matched to a gene: 8. The CDR3 spans 14 residues. CDR1 is MDHEN, CDR2 SYDVKM, per germline. CDR3 region: CASSLTGSSREQYF. The CDR3 region has the DNA TGTGCCAGCAGTTTGACAGGGAGTTCACGCGAGCAGTACTTC. Together with reference TRBV28 and TRBJ2-7, the CDR3 gives the full variable domain: DVKVTQSSRYLVKRTGEKVFLECVQDMDHENMFWYRQDPGLGLRLIYFSYDVKMKEKGDIPEGYSVSREKKERFSLILESASTNQTSMYLCASSLTGSSREQYFGPGTRLTVT.

The chain employs TRBV7-9 and TRBJ2-5; D gene unclear. V lost 1 base and J 4 bases, leaving 10 bases between the germline ends. Germline V lookup: CDR1 SEHNR, CDR2 FQNEAQ (reference sequence). The CDR3 totals 14 residues. CDR3 nucleotide sequence: TGTGCCAGCAGCTTAGTTCGGGTCCCAGAGACCCAGTACTTC. Protein sequence: CASSLVRVPETQYF.

This sequence joins TRBV5-1 and TRBJ1-6; 7 nucleotides line up with TRBD1. CDR3 length: 15 residues. Trimming at V came to 2 bases and at J to 5 bases, leaving 4 bases not matched to a gene. Germline V gives CDR1 SGHRS, CDR2 YFSETQ. For the CDR3, the DNA is TGCGCCAGCAGCTTTTTCGACAGGGATAATTCACCCCTCCACTTT. It codes for CASSFFDRDNSPLHF.

A remark on this clone: The sample has other DNA sequences that encode this CDR3 too. This chain's CDR3 is CASSESGYEQYF. CDR3 sequence (DNA): TGTGCCAGCAGTGAAAGCGGTTACGAGCAGTACTTC. The V and J genes are TRBV2 and TRBJ2-7, with a possible D match to TRBD2 (5 bases). The germline gives CDR1 SNHLY, CDR2 FYNNEI. The length of the CDR3 is 12 residues. V was trimmed by 2 bases and J by 4 bases, leaving 6 bases between them.

This clone showed up just a few times. The CDR3 nucleotides read TGTGCCAGCAGCGTAGAGATGAGTGGTTTGGAGCCCCAGCATTTT. Its translation: CASSVEMSGLEPQHF. The rearrangement joins TRBV9 to TRBJ1-5; D is ambiguous. The germline gives CDR1 SGDLS, CDR2 YYNGEE. V was cut by 0 bases and J by 8 bases, with 15 bases left in between. The CDR3 is made up of 15 amino acids.

This clone was seen ten or more times. The genes are TRBV6-1 and TRBJ1-6; 7 nucleotides agree with TRBD1. Trimming cost V 0 bases and J 9 bases; bases outside gene matches: 8. CDR1 and CDR2 (germline): MNHNS, SASEGT. CDR3 length: 16 amino acids. DNA of the CDR3: TGTGCCAGCAGTGAAGCTCGGACAGGCCGGAGTTCACCCCTCCACTTT. Amino acids: CASSEARTGRSSPLHF.

V and J are TRBV6-1 and TRBJ2-7; no clear D. Trimming pared 6 bases from V and 6 bases from J, leaving 15 bases between. CDR1 is MNHNS and CDR2 is SASEGT in the germline V gene. This CDR3 has 13 residues. The CDR3 spells CASRDPLSLEQYF. CDR3 bases: TGTGCCAGCAGAGATCCCCTTTCTCTCGAGCAGTACTTC.

J is TRBJ2-3 and V is TRBV6-5, with D perhaps TRBD2 (6 bases). V shed 8 bases and J shed 7 bases, with 10 bases lying between them. This CDR3 comprises 11 residues. Germline V gene lookup returns CDR1 MNHEY and CDR2 SVGAGI. The DNA for the CDR3 is TGTGCCAGCCACCGGGACTATACGCAGTATTTT. Its translation is CASHRDYTQYF.

Comment on this clone: An end of the junction does not agree with germline; a read error may underlie this. V gene TRBV7-7 combines with J gene TRBJ2-5, with 9 bases fitting TRBD2. The germline V gene encodes CDR1 SSHAT and CDR2 FNYEAQ (reference sequence). This CDR3 contains 15 residues. The CDR3 DNA follows: TGTGCTAGCAGCTTGGAAGCGGGAGGATGGGAGACCCAGTACTTC. This sequence encodes CASSLEAGGWETQYF.

As concerns this clone: The same CDR3 also results from other DNA sequences found in this sample. V gene TRBV11-2 combines with J gene TRBJ1-1; D call uncertain. The CDR3 totals 13 residues. Trimming removed 2 bases at V and 1 base at J, with 5 bases between. Germline values: CDR1 SGHAT, CDR2 FQNNGV. The CDR3 DNA reads as TGTGCCAGCAGCTTATCAGGGAACACTGAAGCTTTCTTT. Translation gives CASSLSGNTEAFF.

The genes are TRBV18 and TRBJ2-5; D assignment may be TRBD1 or TRBD2 (8 bases each). Germline loops: CDR1 KGHSH, CDR2 LQKENI. The CDR3 runs 17 residues. Trimming removed 4 bases at V and 1 base at J, with 19 bases between. For the CDR3, the DNA is TGTGCCAGCTCACGAGGGGGGACAGGACTAGCCCAAGAGACCCAGTACTTC. As protein: CASSRGGTGLAQETQYF.

This clone was recorded only once. The CDR3, as DNA: TGCAGCGCCCTTCGCCAGGGCGTCTATGGCTACACCTTC. It is translated as CSALRQGVYGYTF. The chain carries TRBV29-1 and TRBJ1-2; D might be TRBD1 (5 bases). The V gene lost 7 bases and the J gene lost 4 bases, with 16 bases spanning the gap. The length of the CDR3 is 13 residues. Germline CDR1 is SQVTM and CDR2 is ANQGSEA.

The chain uses TRBV11-2 and TRBJ2-5, with D possibly being TRBD2 (5 bases). V lost 3 bases, J lost 5 bases, and 13 bases lay in between. CDR1 is SGHAT and CDR2 is FQNNGV in the germline V gene. The CDR3 is 14 amino acids. CDR3 nucleotides: TGTGCCAGCAGCTTTCGTGTCGGGGTTGAGACCCAGTACTTC. It specifies CASSFRVGVETQYF.

This clone was detected only a few times. The gene calls are TRBV28 and TRBJ1-2; no firm D call. The length of the CDR3 is 16 residues. Trimming took 2 bases from V and 7 from J, leaving 20 bases between them. Germline V gene sequence: CDR1 MDHEN, CDR2 SYDVKM. Written as DNA, the CDR3 is TGTGCCAGCAGTTTAAACCAGGCCTCTCAAAGTGGTGGCTACACCTTC. It translates to CASSLNQASQSGGYTF.